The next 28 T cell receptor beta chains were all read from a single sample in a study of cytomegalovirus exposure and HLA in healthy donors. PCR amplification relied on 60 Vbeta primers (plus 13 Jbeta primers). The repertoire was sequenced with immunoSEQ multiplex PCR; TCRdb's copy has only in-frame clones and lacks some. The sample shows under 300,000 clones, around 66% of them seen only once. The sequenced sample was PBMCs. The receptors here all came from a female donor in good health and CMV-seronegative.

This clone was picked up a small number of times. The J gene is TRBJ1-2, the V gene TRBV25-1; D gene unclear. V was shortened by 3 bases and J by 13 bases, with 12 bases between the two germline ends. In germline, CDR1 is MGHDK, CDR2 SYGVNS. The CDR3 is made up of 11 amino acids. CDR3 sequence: CASSDEWALTF. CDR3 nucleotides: TGTGCCAGCAGTGATGAGTGGGCCCTCACCTTC.

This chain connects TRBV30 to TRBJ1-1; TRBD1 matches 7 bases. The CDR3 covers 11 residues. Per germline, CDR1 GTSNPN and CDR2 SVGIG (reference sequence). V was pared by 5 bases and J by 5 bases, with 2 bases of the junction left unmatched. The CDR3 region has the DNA TGTGCCTGGGACAGGGCGACTGAAGCTTTCTTT. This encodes CAWDRATEAFF.

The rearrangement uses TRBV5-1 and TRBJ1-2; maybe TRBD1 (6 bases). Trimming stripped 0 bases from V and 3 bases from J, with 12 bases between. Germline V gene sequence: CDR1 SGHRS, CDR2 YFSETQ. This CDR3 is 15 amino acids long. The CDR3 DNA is TGCGCCAGCAGCTTGGATACCCAGGGGTACTATGGCTACACCTTC. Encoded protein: CASSLDTQGYYGYTF.

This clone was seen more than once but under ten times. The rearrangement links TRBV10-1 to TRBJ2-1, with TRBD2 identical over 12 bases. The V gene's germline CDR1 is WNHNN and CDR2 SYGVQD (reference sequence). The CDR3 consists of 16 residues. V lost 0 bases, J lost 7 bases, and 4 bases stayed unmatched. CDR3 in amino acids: CASSESRLAGENEQFF. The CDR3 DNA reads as TGCGCCAGCAGTGAGTCGCGACTAGCGGGGGAAAATGAGCAGTTCTTC.

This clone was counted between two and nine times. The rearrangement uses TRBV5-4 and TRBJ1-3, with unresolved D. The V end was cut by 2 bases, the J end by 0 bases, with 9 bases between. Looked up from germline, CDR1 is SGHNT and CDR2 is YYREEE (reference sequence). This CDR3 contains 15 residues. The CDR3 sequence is CASSLQSYSGNTIYF. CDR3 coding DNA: TGTGCCAGCAGCTTACAGAGTTACTCTGGAAACACCATATATTTT.

The CDR3 loop reads CASSLPDRGDYGYTF. CDR3 nucleotide sequence: TGTGCCAGCAGCTTACCGGACAGGGGAGACTATGGCTACACCTTC. The genes are TRBV5-5 and TRBJ1-2; 9 bases line up with TRBD1. Germline CDR1 SGHKS, CDR2 YYEKEE (reference sequence). The V segment lost 2 bases and the J segment 3 bases; nucleotides outside the gene matches: 5. The CDR3 spans 15 residues.

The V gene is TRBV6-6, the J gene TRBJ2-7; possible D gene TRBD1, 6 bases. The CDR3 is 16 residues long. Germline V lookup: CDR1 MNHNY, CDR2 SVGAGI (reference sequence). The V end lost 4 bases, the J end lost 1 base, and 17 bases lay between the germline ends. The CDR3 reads CASSSLRTDTSYEQYF. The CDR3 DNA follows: TGTGCCAGCAGTTCCCTCCGGACAGACACTTCCTACGAGCAGTACTTC.

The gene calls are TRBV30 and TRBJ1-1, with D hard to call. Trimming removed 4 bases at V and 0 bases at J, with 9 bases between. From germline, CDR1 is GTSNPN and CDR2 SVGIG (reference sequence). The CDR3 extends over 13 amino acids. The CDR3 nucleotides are TGTGCCTGGACTCAGGCCTTGAACACTGAAGCTTTCTTT. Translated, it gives CAWTQALNTEAFF. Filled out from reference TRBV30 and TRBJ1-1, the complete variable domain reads SQTIHQWPATLVQPVGSPLSLECTVEGTSNPNLYWYRQAAGRGLQLLFYSVGIGQISSEVPQNLSASRPQDRQFILSSKKLLLSDSGFYLCAWTQALNTEAFFGQGTRLTVV.

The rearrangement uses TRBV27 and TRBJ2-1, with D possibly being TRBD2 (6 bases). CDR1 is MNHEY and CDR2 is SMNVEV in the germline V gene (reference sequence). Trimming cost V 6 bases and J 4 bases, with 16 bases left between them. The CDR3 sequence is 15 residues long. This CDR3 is CASSPSAGPYNEQFF. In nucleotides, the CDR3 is TGTGCCAGCAGCCCAAGTGCGGGGCCGTACAATGAGCAGTTCTTC.

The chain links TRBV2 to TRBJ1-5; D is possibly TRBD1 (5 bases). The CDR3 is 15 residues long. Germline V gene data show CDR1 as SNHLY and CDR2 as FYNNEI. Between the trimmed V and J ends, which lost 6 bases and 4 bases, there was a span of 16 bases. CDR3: CASSLAEGRNQPQHF. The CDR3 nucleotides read TGTGCCAGCAGCCTGGCGGAGGGGAGGAATCAGCCCCAGCATTTT.

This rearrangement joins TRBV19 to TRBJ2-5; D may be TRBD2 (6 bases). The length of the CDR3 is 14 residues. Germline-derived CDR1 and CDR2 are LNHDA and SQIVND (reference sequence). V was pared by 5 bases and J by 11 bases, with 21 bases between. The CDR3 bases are TGTGCCAGTAGTCCCCGGGACTCCCTCTGGGAGCAGTACTTC. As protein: CASSPRDSLWEQYF. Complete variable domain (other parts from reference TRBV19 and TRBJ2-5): DGGITQSPKYLFRKEGQNVTLSCEQNLNHDAMYWYRQDPGQGLRLIYYSQIVNDFQKGDIAEGYSVSREKKESFPLTVTSAQKNPTAFYLCASSPRDSLWEQYFGPGTRLLVL.

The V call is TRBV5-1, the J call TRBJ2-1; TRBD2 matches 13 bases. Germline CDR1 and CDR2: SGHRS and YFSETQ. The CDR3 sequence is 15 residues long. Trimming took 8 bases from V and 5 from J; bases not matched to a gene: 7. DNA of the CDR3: TGCGCCAGTCAGGGGGGACTAGCGGGAAACAATGAGCAGTTCTTC. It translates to CASQGGLAGNNEQFF.

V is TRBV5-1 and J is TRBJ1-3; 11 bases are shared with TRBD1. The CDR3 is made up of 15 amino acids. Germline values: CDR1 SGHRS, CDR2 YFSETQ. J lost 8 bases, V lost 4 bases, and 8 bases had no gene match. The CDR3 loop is CASSAGTGGRDTIYF. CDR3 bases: TGCGCCAGCAGCGCAGGGACAGGGGGTAGAGACACCATATATTTT.

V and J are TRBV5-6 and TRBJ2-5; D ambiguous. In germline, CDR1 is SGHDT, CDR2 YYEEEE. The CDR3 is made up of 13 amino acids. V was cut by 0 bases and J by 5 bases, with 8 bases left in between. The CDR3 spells CASSLAGRETQYF. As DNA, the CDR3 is TGTGCCAGCAGCTTGGCCGGTCGGGAGACCCAGTACTTC.

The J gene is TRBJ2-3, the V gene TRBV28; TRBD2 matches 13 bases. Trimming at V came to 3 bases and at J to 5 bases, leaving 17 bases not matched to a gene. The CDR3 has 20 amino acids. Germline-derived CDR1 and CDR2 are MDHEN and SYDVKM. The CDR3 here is CASSFAEGLAGTEEEDTQYF. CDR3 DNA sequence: TGTGCCAGCAGTTTTGCAGAGGGACTAGCGGGAACGGAAGAGGAAGATACGCAGTATTTT. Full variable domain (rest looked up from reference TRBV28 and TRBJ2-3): DVKVTQSSRYLVKRTGEKVFLECVQDMDHENMFWYRQDPGLGLRLIYFSYDVKMKEKGDIPEGYSVSREKKERFSLILESASTNQTSMYLCASSFAEGLAGTEEEDTQYFGPGTRLTVL.

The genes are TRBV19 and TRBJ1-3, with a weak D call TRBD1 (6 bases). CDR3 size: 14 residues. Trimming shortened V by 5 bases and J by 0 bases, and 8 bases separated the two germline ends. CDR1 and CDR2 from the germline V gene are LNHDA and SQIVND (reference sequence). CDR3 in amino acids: CASSYRVSGNTIYF. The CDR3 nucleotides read TGTGCCAGTAGTTACAGGGTCTCTGGAAACACCATATATTTT.

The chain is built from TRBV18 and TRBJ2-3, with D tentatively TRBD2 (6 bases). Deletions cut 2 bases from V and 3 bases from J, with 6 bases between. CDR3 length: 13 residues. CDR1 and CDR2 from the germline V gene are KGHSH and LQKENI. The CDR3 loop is CASSPAGTDTQYF. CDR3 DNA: TGTGCCAGCTCACCAGCGGGGACAGATACGCAGTATTTT.

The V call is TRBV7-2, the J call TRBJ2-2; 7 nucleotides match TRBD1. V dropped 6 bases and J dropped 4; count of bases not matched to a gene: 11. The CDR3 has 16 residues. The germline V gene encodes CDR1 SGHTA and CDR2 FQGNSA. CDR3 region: CASRPRQGRSTGELFF. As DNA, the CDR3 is TGTGCCAGCAGACCTAGACAGGGTCGGTCCACCGGGGAGCTGTTTTTT.

CDR3 coding DNA: TGCGCCAGCAGCTCCTCGGGGGAGGGTTGGCAGTACTTC. It yields the protein CASSSSGEGWQYF. The chain links TRBV5-1 to TRBJ2-7; 7 nucleotides line up with TRBD2. Trimming removed 3 bases from V and 9 bases from J; junction bases left unmatched: 9. CDR1 and CDR2 (germline): SGHRS, YFSETQ. The CDR3 is 13 residues long.

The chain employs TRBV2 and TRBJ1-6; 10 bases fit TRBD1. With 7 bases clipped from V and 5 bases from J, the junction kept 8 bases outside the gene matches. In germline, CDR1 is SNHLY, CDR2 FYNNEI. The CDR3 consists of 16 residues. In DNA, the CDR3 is TGTGCCAGCACTCATAGGACAGGGGGGGATAATTCACCCCTCCACTTT. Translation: CASTHRTGGDNSPLHF.

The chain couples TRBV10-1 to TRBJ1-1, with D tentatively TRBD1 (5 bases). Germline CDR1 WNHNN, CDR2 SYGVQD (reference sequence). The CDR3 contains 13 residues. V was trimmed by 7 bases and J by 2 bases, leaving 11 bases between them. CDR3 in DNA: TGCGCCAGCAACCCCGACAGAAACACTGAAGCTTTCTTT. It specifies CASNPDRNTEAFF.

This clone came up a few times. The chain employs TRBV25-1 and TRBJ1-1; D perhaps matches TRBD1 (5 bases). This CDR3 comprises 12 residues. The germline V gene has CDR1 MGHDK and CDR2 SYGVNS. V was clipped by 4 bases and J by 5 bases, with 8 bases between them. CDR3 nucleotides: TGTGCCAGCAGTGGGGGGGGTACTGAAGCTTTCTTT. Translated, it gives CASSGGGTEAFF.

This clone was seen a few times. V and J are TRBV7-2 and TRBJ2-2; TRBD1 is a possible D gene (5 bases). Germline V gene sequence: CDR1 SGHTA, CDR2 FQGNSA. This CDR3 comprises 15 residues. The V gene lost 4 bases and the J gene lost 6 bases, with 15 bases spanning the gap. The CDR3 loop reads CASSSTPGIPGELFF. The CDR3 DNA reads TGTGCCAGCAGCTCGACCCCAGGGATCCCCGGGGAGCTGTTTTTT.

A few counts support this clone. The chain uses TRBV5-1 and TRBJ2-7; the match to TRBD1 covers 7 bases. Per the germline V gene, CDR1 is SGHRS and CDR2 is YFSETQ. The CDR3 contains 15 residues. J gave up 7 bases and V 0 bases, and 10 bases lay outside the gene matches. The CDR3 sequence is CASSLGTGGRAEQYF. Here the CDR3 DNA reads TGCGCCAGCAGCTTGGGGACAGGAGGCAGAGCAGAGCAGTACTTC. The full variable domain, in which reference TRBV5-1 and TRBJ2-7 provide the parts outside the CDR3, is KAGVTQTPRYLIKTRGQQVTLSCSPISGHRSVSWYQQTPGQGLQFLFEYFSETQRNKGNFPGRFSGRQFSNSRSEMNVSTLELGDSALYLCASSLGTGGRAEQYFGPGTRLTVT.

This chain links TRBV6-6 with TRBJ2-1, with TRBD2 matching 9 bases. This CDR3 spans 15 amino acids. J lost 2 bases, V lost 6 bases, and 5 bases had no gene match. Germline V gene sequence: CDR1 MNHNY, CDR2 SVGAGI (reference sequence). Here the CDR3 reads CASSRGGRAYNEQFF. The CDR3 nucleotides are TGTGCCAGCAGCCGGGGCGGGAGGGCCTACAATGAGCAGTTCTTC.

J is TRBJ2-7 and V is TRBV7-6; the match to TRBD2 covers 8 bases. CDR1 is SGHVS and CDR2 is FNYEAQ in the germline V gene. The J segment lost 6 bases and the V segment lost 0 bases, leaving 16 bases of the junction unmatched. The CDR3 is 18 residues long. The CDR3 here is CASSLAGLAGARGGEQYF. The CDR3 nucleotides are TGTGCCAGCAGCTTAGCTGGGCTAGCGGGCGCACGAGGAGGCGAGCAGTACTTC.

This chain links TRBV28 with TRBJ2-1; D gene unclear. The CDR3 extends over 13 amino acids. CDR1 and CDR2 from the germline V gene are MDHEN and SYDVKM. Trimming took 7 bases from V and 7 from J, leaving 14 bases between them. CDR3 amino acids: CASTYSKQNEQFF. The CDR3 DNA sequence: TGTGCCAGCACATACTCAAAGCAAAATGAGCAGTTCTTC.

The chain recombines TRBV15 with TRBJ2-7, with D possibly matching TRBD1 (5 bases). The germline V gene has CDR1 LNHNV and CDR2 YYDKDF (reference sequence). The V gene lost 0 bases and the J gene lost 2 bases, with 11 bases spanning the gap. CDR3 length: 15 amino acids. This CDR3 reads CATSRDGAGTYEQYF. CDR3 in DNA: TGTGCCACCAGCAGAGATGGGGCAGGTACCTACGAGCAGTACTTC.